This T cell receptor beta chain was profiled in a study of T-cell reconstitution after alpha-beta-depleted transplantation in children. The CDR3 totals 14 residues. Germline loops: CDR1 MGHRA, CDR2 YSYEKL. V lost 3 bases to trimming and J lost 6 bases, with 14 bases between them. Only one count was recorded for this clonotype. Its specificity is not known. Unique molecular identifiers were incorporated during preparation of the TCRbeta library. TCRdb redid the calling of the PCR reads with MiXCR, one entry per CDR3 protein. This sample has hundreds of thousands of distinct CDR3 sequences, with roughly 15% found just once. Whole-study findings and limits: Some patients showed high day-60 TCRbeta diversity, which derived from surviving recipient T cells and thymic progenitors. At around two months after transplant, the alpha-beta T cells were reportedly derived from several hundred expanded clones that came from non-depleted graft cells. Counts and diversity of T cells one year after transplant came mostly from newly produced T cells.

V usage is TRBV4-1 and J usage is TRBJ1-1; perhaps TRBD1 as D (5 bases). Sequenced here: PBMCs, mostly from graft donor cells, sampled 360 days after TCRalphabeta/CD19-depleted stem cell transplant. The receptor was isolated from a male patient between 5 and 17 years old who had a stem cell transplant for acute lymphoblastic leukemia, so the T cells may come from the graft donor. CDR3 residues: CASSHPTELSEAFF. Written as DNA, the CDR3 is TGCGCCAGCAGCCACCCGACAGAGCTCTCTGAAGCTTTCTTT.